The 20 T cell receptor beta chains below all came from one sample that was sequenced in a study of blood T cell repertoires in COVID-19. Profiling relied on immunoSEQ multiplex PCR, and the TCRdb table lists in-frame clones only, not all of them. The data show 65,000 to 95,000 clones, approximately 89% seen once. Sequenced sample: peripheral blood. These receptor sequences come from a man aged 45-65 years with COVID-19, enrolled during active disease.

The gene calls are TRBV7-9 and TRBJ1-2; perhaps TRBD1 as D (5 bases). V lost 2 bases and J 11 bases, leaving 15 bases between the germline ends. The CDR3 extends over 13 amino acids. CDR1 and CDR2 from the germline V gene are SEHNR and FQNEAQ (reference sequence). The CDR3 nucleotides read TGTGCCAGCAGCTTAATACAGGAAAAGGGGTACACCTTC. Amino acid sequence: CASSLIQEKGYTF.

The CDR3 nucleotides are TGTGCCAGCAGTTGGCAGCGCTACAATGAGCAGTTCTTC. It codes for CASSWQRYNEQFF. The gene calls are TRBV2 and TRBJ2-1, with D unclear. The CDR3 contains 13 residues. Looked up from germline, CDR1 is SNHLY and CDR2 is FYNNEI. V gave up 5 bases and J gave up 3 bases, with 8 bases separating them.

This sequence joins TRBV5-4 and TRBJ1-4, with D uncertain. CDR1 and CDR2 (germline): SGHNT, YYREEE (reference sequence). V was shortened by 0 bases and J by 7 bases, with 16 bases between the two germline ends. The CDR3 totals 16 residues. The CDR3 DNA follows: TGTGCCAGCAGCTTGGACCCCGGGAGAACAGCTGAAAAACTGTTTTTT. This sequence encodes CASSLDPGRTAEKLFF. The entire variable domain, with the rest obtained from reference TRBV5-4 and TRBJ1-4, is as follows: ETGVTQSPTHLIKTRGQQVTLRCSSQSGHNTVSWYQQALGQGPQFIFQYYREEENGRGNFPPRFSGLQFPNYSSELNVNALELDDSALYLCASSLDPGRTAEKLFFGSGTQLSVL.

The chain joins TRBV6-2 or TRBV6-3 to TRBJ2-1; TRBD2 matches at 7 bases. Germline lookup yields CDR1 MNHEY and CDR2 SVGEGT. This CDR3 is built from 15 residues. J was trimmed by 2 bases and V by 5 bases; bases with no gene match: 6. The CDR3 sequence is CASSQRDRPYNEQFF. Written as DNA, the CDR3 is TGTGCCAGCAGTCAGCGGGATAGGCCCTACAATGAGCAGTTCTTC.

The CDR3 protein is CASRTGAYNEQFF. The CDR3 DNA reads as TGTGCCAGCAGGACGGGGGCCTACAATGAGCAGTTCTTC. This chain joins TRBV7-9 and TRBJ2-1, with D possibly TRBD2 on 6 matching bases. Trimming left V 6 bases short and J 2 bases short, with 8 bases between. Germline CDR1 reads SEHNR; CDR2 reads FQNEAQ (reference sequence). This CDR3 is built from 13 residues.

The chain joins TRBV7-2 to TRBJ2-5, with D perhaps matching TRBD2 (5 bases). V lost 8 bases, J lost 5 bases, and 15 bases lay in between. CDR1 is SGHTA, CDR2 FQGNSA, per germline. The CDR3 has 13 residues. Written as DNA, the CDR3 is TGTGCCAGCGCCAATCGCCCGGGGGAGACCCAGTACTTC. Amino acid sequence: CASANRPGETQYF.

The rearrangement uses TRBV6-5 and TRBJ1-1; TRBD1 aligns across 10 bases. The V gene end was trimmed by 5 bases and the J gene end by 3 bases; junction bases not matched to a gene: 3. The germline CDR1 and CDR2 sequences are MNHEY and SVGAGI. The CDR3 length is 14 residues. The CDR3 loop is CASSRQGADTEAFF. The CDR3 bases are TGTGCCAGCAGTCGACAGGGGGCGGACACTGAAGCTTTCTTT.

The rearrangement uses TRBV27 and TRBJ1-6; no clear D. CDR3 length equals 16 residues. Trimming cost V 0 bases and J 3 bases, with 9 bases left between them. CDR1 and CDR2 from the germline V gene are MNHEY and SMNVEV (reference sequence). CDR3 sequence (DNA): TGTGCCAGCAGTTTATCGGGGAGGGACTATAATTCACCCCTCCACTTT. This translates into CASSLSGRDYNSPLHF.

The V gene is TRBV7-2, the J gene TRBJ1-1; possibly TRBD1 for D (5 bases). CDR1 and CDR2 (germline): SGHTA, FQGNSA. The CDR3 runs 15 residues. Trimming removed 2 bases from V and 5 bases from J, with 15 bases in between. The CDR3 DNA reads as TGTGCCAGCAGCTTATTGGGGGGAGATTTTACTGAAGCTTTCTTT. This translates into CASSLLGGDFTEAFF.

The chain uses TRBV10-3 and TRBJ2-1; maybe TRBD2 (6 bases). This CDR3 has 14 amino acids. Trimming took 9 bases from V and 0 from J, leaving 12 bases between them. Looked up from germline, CDR1 is ENHRY and CDR2 is SYGVKD. The CDR3 bases are TGTGCCATAAATGCGGGGAGCTCCTACAATGAGCAGTTCTTC. Protein sequence: CAINAGSSYNEQFF.

There are a few counts of this clone. The V and J genes are TRBV24-1 and TRBJ2-3; D gene uncertain. Germline CDR1 reads KGHDR; CDR2 reads SFDVKD. CDR3 length equals 14 residues. The V and J ends lost 2 bases and 0 bases respectively, with 5 bases between them. This chain's CDR3 is CATSDSSSTDTQYF. The CDR3 DNA is TGTGCCACCAGTGATTCTTCTAGCACAGATACGCAGTATTTT.

This chain joins TRBV18 and TRBJ1-1, with TRBD1 matching 7 bases. The CDR3 covers 15 residues. Per germline, CDR1 KGHSH and CDR2 LQKENI. Trimming cost V 1 base and J 1 base; bases outside gene matches: 3. Here the CDR3 DNA reads TGTGCCAGCTCACCACGGGGACAGCCGAACACTGAAGCTTTCTTT. This translates into CASSPRGQPNTEAFF. The full variable domain, its missing parts supplied by reference TRBV18 and TRBJ1-1, is NAGVMQNPRHLVRRRGQEARLRCSPMKGHSHVYWYRQLPEEGLKFMVYLQKENIIDESGMPKERFSAEFPKEGPSILRIQQVVRGDSAAYFCASSPRGQPNTEAFFGQGTRLTVV.

The chain employs TRBV10-3 and TRBJ1-4; weak D call: TRBD1 (6 bases). The ends were cut back, 6 bases at V and 5 bases at J, with 10 bases in the middle. This CDR3 contains 13 residues. Germline CDR1 is ENHRY and CDR2 is SYGVKD. The CDR3 DNA follows: TGTGCCATCAGAGCTACAGGGAATGAAAAACTGTTTTTT. The encoded protein is CAIRATGNEKLFF.

The rearrangement uses TRBV14 and TRBJ2-1; TRBD1 aligns across 8 bases. V lost 3 bases and J lost 4; bases outside the gene matches: 8. Germline values: CDR1 SGHDN, CDR2 FVKESK. The CDR3 has 16 amino acids. The CDR3 spells CASSQITGTGYNEQFF. The CDR3 nucleotides are TGTGCCAGCAGCCAGATAACTGGGACAGGATACAATGAGCAGTTCTTC.

This clone was detected once. The gene calls are TRBV27 and TRBJ2-1; 11 bases are a match to TRBD2. Germline CDR1 and CDR2: MNHEY and SMNVEV (reference sequence). There are 11 residues in the CDR3. The ends lost 6 bases at V and 14 bases at J; junction bases unmatched: 3. The CDR3 region is CASRVGLAEFF. Here the CDR3 DNA reads TGTGCCAGCAGAGTGGGACTAGCGGAGTTCTTC.

The rearrangement links TRBV7-8 to TRBJ2-5; 9 bases match TRBD2. The CDR3 totals 15 residues. Germline lookup yields CDR1 SGHVS and CDR2 FQNEAQ. The ends lost 4 bases at V and 3 bases at J; junction bases unmatched: 6. CDR3 DNA sequence: TGTGCCAGCAGCTGGGCTAGCGGGATCAAAGAGACCCAGTACTTC. Translated, it gives CASSWASGIKETQYF.

The genes are TRBV5-3 and TRBJ2-2; TRBD2 aligns across 15 bases. TRBV5-3 is assigned to the ORF class and has an uncertain function. This CDR3 has 18 amino acids. With 6 bases clipped from V and 1 base from J, the junction kept 7 bases outside the gene matches. The CDR3 spells CARTKGLAGGRNTGELFF. CDR3 DNA: TGTGCCAGAACCAAAGGACTAGCGGGAGGGAGGAACACCGGGGAGCTGTTTTTT.

This clone showed up just once. The chain joins TRBV18 to TRBJ2-5; a possible D gene is TRBD2 (6 bases). Looked up from germline, CDR1 is KGHSH and CDR2 is LQKENI. The V and J ends lost 1 base and 4 bases respectively, with 13 bases between them. There are 15 residues in the CDR3. Here the CDR3 DNA reads TGTGCCAGCTCACCACGGTCGGGAGTGGCAGAGACCCAGTACTTC. Its translation: CASSPRSGVAETQYF.

The J gene is TRBJ2-1, the V gene TRBV5-1, with D unclear. The CDR3 is made up of 13 amino acids. V shed 5 bases and J shed 7 bases, with 13 bases lying between them. Germline loops: CDR1 SGHRS, CDR2 YFSETQ. This CDR3 is CASRATSTNEQFF. Written as DNA, the CDR3 is TGCGCCAGCAGAGCAACGTCAACGAATGAGCAGTTCTTC.

The rearrangement uses TRBV2 and TRBJ2-2, with 10 bases identical to TRBD2. V shed 4 bases and J 2 bases; nucleotides not matched to a gene: 1. The germline CDR1 and CDR2 sequences are SNHLY and FYNNEI. This CDR3 is 15 amino acids long. The CDR3 nucleotides read TGTGCCAGCAGTGGGACTAGCGGAAACACCGGGGAGCTGTTTTTT. Translation gives CASSGTSGNTGELFF.